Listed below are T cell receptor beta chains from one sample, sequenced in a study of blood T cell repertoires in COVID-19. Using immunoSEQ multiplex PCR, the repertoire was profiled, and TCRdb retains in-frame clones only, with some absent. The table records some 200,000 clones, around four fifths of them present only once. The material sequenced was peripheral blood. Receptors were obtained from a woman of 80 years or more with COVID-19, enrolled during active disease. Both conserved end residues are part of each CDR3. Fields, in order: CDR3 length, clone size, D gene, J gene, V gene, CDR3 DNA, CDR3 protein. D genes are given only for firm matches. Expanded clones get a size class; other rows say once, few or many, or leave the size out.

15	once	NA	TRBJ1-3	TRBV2	TGTGCCAGCAGCGAGGGACATATTACTGGAAACACCATATATTTT	CASSEGHITGNTIYF
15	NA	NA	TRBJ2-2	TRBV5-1	TGCGCCAGCAAAGCCATCACAGGGGAGGCCGGGGAGCTGTTTTTT	CASKAITGEAGELFF
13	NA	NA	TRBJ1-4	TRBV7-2	TGTGCCAGCAGCTTAATACGAGGAGAAAAACTGTTTTTT	CASSLIRGEKLFF
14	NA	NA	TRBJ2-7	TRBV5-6	TGTGCCAGCAGCTTGGGTCGGACTGTCTACGAGCAGTACTTC	CASSLGRTVYEQYF
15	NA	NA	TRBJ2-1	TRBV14	TGTGCCAGCAGCCAACCCCGAGGGCAGTACAATGAGCAGTTCTTC	CASSQPRGQYNEQFF
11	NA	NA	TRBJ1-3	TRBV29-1	TGCAGCGTTGTAATTGGAAACACCATATATTTT	CSVVIGNTIYF
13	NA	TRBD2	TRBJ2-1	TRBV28	TGTGCCAGCGGACTAGCGGGGGGCAATGAGCAGTTCTTC	CASGLAGGNEQFF
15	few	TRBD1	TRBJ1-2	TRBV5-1	TGCGCCAGCAGGGAAGGGACAGCGCCTAACTATGGCTACACCTTC	CASREGTAPNYGYTF
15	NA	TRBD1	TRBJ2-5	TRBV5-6	TGTGCCAGCAGCTTGGGGACAGGGCTTTTGGAGACCCAGTACTTC	CASSLGTGLLETQYF
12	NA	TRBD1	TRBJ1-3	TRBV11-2	TGTGCCAGCAGCTTAGATAGGGGGCGCATATATTTT	CASSLDRGRIYF
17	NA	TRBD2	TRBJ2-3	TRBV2	TGTGCCAGCAGTGGAGGGACTAGCGGGCTAGGCACAGATACGCAGTATTTT	CASSGGTSGLGTDTQYF
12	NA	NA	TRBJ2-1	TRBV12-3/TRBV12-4	TGTGCCAGCCGACAAGGGGGTCATGAGCAGTTCTTC	CASRQGGHEQFF
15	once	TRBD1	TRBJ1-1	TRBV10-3	TGTGCCATCACTGAAACAGGGGACCGGGGGACTGAAGCTTTCTTT	CAITETGDRGTEAFF
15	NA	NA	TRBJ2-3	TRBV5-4	TGTGCCAGCAGCCGGTCGGGCGGGGTAACAGATACGCAGTATTTT	CASSRSGGVTDTQYF
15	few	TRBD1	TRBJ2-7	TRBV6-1	TGTGCCAGCAGTGAAGGACAGGGGGCAAGGTACGAGCAGTACTTC	CASSEGQGARYEQYF
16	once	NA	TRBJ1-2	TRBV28	TGTGCCAGCAGTTTAATTCATTTGGGGCAGCAATATGGCTACACCTTC	CASSLIHLGQQYGYTF
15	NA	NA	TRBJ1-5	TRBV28	TGTGCCAGTAGTTTATCGGCGGGGGGCAATCAGCCCCAGCATTTT	CASSLSAGGNQPQHF
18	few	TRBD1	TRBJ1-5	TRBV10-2	TGCGCCAGCAGTGAGTCCTCCGAATGGACAGGGCGCAATCAGCCCCAGCATTTT	CASSESSEWTGRNQPQHF
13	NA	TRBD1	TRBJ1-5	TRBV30	TGTGCCTGGAGTAATGGACAGGGACAGCCCCAGCATTTT	CAWSNGQGQPQHF
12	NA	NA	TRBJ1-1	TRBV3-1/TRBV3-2	TGTGCCAGCCGGGGGGGCAACACTGAAGCTTTCTTT	CASRGGNTEAFF
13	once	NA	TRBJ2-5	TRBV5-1	TGCGCCAGCAGCCGGGGTACCCAAGAGACCCAGTACTTC	CASSRGTQETQYF
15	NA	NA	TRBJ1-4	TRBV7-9	TGTGCCAGCAGCTTAAGTACAGGCTTAAATGAAAAACTGTTTTTT	CASSLSTGLNEKLFF
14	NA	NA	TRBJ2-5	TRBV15	TGTGCCACCAGCAGAGTGGCGGGCCAAGAGACCCAGTACTTC	CATSRVAGQETQYF
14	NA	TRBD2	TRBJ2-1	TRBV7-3	TGTGCCAGCAGCTTTAGCGGGGATATCAATGAGCAGTTCTTC	CASSFSGDINEQFF